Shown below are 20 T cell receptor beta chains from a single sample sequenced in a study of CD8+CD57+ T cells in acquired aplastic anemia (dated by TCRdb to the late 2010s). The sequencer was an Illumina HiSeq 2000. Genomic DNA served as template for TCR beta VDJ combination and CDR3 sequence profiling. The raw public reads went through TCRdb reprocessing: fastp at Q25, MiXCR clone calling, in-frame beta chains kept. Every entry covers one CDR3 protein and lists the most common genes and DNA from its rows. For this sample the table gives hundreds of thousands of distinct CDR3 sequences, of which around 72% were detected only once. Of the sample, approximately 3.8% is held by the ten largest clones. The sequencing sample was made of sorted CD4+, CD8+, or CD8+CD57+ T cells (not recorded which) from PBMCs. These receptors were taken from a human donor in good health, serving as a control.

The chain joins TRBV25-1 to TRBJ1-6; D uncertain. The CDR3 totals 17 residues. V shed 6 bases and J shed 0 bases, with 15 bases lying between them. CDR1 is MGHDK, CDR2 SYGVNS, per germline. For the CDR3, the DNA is TGTGCCAGCAGCCAAGAGTACGGAAACTCCTATAATTCACCCCTCCACTTT. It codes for CASSQEYGNSYNSPLHF.

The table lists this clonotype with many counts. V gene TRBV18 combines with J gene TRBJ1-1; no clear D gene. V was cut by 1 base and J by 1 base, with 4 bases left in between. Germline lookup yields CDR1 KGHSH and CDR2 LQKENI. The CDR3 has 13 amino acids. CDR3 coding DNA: TGTGCCAGCTCACCACTCCAGAACACTGAAGCTTTCTTT. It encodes CASSPLQNTEAFF. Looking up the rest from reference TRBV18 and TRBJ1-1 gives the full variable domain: NAGVMQNPRHLVRRRGQEARLRCSPMKGHSHVYWYRQLPEEGLKFMVYLQKENIIDESGMPKERFSAEFPKEGPSILRIQQVVRGDSAAYFCASSPLQNTEAFFGQGTRLTVV.

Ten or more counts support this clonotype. CDR3 sequence: CASSFGIFDYGYTF. In DNA, the CDR3 is TGTGCCAGCAGCTTTGGGATTTTTGACTATGGCTACACCTTC. The chain employs TRBV5-4 and TRBJ1-2; D unresolved. Germline V gene lookup returns CDR1 SGHNT and CDR2 YYREEE (reference sequence). The V end was cut by 2 bases, the J end by 3 bases, with 11 bases between. This CDR3 comprises 14 residues.

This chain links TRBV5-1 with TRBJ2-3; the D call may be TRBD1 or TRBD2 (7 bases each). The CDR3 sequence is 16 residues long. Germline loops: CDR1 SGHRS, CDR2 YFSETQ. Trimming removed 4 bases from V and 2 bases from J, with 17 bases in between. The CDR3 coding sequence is TGCGCCAGCAGCCAGGGGGGGGAAGGCTACACAGATACGCAGTATTTT. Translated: CASSQGGEGYTDTQYF.

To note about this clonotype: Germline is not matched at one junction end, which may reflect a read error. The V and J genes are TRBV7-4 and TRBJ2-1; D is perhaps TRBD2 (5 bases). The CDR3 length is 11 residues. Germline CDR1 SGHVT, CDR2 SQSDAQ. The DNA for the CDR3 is TGTGCCAGCAGCCGGCCACCGGGGAAGTTTTTT. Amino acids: CASSRPPGKFF.

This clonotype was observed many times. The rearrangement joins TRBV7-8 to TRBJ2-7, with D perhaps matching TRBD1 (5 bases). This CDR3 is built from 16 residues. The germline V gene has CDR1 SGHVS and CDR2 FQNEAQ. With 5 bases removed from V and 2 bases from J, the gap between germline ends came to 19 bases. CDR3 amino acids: CASSPLRWQGTYEQYF. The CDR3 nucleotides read TGTGCCAGCAGCCCTCTTAGGTGGCAGGGAACCTACGAGCAGTACTTC.

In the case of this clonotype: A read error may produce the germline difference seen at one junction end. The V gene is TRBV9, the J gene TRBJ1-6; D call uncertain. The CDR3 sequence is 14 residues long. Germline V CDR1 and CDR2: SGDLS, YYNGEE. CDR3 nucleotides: TGTGCCAGCAGCGTAGCGGCGGGTGATTCAACCCTCCACTTT. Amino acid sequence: CASSVAAGDSTLHF. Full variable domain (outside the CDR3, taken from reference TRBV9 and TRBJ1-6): DSGVTQTPKHLITATGQRVTLRCSPRSGDLSVYWYQQSLDQGLQFLIQYYNGEERAKGNILERFSAQQFPDLHSELNLSSLELGDSALYFCASSVAAGDSTLHFGNGTRLTVT.

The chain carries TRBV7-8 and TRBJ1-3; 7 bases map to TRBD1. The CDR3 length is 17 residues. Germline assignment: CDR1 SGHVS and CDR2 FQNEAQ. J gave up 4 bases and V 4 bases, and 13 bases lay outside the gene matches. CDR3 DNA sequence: TGTGCCAGCAGCTCACCCCGCGACAGGGCTGTCGGAAACACCATATATTTT. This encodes CASSSPRDRAVGNTIYF.

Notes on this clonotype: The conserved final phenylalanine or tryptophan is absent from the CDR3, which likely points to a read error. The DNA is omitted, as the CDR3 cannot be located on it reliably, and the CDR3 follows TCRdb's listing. The CDR3 reads CASSFHGEQHYQL. This sequence joins TRBV9 and TRBJ1-5. From germline, CDR1 is SGDLS and CDR2 YYNGEE. With termini counted, the CDR3 has 13 amino acids.

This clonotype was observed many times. CDR3 in amino acids: CATSRGRGKTQYF. CDR3 nucleotides: TGTGCCACCAGCAGAGGGAGAGGGAAGACCCAGTACTTC. The chain links TRBV15 to TRBJ2-5, with a weak D call TRBD2 (5 bases). Germline CDR1 reads LNHNV; CDR2 reads YYDKDF (reference sequence). The CDR3 spans 13 residues. Trimming shortened V by 1 base and J by 6 bases, and 9 bases separated the two germline ends.

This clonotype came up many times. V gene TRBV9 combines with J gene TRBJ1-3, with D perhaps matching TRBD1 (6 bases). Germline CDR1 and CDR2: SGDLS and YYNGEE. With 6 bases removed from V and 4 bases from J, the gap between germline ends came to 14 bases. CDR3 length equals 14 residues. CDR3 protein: CASTPQGHGNTIYF. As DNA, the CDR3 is TGTGCCAGCACCCCGCAGGGGCACGGAAACACCATATATTTT.

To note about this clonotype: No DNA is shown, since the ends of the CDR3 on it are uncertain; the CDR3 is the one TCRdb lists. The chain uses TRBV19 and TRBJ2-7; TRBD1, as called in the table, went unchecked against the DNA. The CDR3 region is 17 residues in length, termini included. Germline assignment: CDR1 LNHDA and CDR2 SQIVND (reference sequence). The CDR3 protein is CASSPDTGRERYTFGYF.

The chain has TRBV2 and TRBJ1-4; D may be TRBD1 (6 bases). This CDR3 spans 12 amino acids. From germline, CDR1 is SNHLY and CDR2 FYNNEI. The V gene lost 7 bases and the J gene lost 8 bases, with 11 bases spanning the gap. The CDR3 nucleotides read TGTGCCAGCACAGGGGATGACGAAAAACTGTTTTTT. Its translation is CASTGDDEKLFF.

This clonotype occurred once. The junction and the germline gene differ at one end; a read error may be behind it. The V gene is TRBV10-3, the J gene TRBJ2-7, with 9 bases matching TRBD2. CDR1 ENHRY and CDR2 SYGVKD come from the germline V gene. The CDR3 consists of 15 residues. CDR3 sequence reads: CASSERGGGAYEQYF. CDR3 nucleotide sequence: TGTGCCAGCAGTGAGAGAGGCGGGGGGGCCTACGAGCAGTACTTC.

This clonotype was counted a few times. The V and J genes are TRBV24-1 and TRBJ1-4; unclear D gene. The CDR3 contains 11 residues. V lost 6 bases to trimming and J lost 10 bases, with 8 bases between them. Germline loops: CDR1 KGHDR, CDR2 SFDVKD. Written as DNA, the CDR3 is TGTGCCACCAGTAGACGAAGAAAACTGTTTTTT. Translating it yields CATSRRRKLFF.

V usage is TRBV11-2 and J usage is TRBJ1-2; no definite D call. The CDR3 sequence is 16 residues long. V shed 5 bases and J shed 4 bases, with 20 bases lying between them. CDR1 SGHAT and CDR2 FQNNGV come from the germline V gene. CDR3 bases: TGTGCCAGCAGCCGCATGCTAGCGGGCGAGGGCTATGGCTACACCTTC. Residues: CASSRMLAGEGYGYTF. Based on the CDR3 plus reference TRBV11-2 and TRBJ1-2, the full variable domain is EAGVAQSPRYKIIEKRQSVAFWCNPISGHATLYWYQQILGQGPKLLIQFQNNGVVDDSQLPKDRFSAERLKGVDSTLKIQPAKLEDSAVYLCASSRMLAGEGYGYTFGSGTRLTVV.

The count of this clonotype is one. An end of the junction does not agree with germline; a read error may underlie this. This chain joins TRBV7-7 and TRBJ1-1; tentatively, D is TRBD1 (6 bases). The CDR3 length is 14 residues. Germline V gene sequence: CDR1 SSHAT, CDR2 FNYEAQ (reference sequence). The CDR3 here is CASSIGGGAFQASF. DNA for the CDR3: TGTGCTAGCAGCATCGGCGGGGGGGCCTTCCAAGCTTCCTTT.

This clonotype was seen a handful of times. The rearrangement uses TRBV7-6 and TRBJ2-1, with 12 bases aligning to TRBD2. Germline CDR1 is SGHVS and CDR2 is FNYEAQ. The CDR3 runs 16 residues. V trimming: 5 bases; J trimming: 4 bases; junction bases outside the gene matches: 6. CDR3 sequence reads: CASSIPTSGGYNEQFF. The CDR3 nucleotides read TGTGCCAGCAGCATACCAACTAGCGGGGGGTACAATGAGCAGTTCTTC. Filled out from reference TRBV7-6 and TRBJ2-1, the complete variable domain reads GAGVSQSPRYKVTKRGQDVALRCDPISGHVSLYWYRQALGQGPEFLTYFNYEAQQDKSGLPNDRFSAERPEGSISTLTIQRTEQRDSAMYRCASSIPTSGGYNEQFFGPGTRLTVL.

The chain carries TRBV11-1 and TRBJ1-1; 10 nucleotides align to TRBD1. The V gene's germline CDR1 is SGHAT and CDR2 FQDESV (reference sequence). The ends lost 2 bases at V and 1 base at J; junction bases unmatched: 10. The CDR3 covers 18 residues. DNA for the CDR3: TGTGCCAGCAGCTTACGCATGACAGGGGGCGTTGGGAACACTGAAGCTTTCTTT. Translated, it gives CASSLRMTGGVGNTEAFF.

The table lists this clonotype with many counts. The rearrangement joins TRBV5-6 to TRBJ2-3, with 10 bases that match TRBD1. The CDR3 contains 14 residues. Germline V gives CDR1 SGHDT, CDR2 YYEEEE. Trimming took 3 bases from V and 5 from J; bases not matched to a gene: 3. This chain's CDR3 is CASSWGDRGDTQYF. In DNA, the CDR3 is TGTGCCAGCAGCTGGGGGGACAGGGGAGATACGCAGTATTTT.